The present T cell receptor beta chain was sequenced within a study of T cell responses to AZD1222 COVID-19 vaccine. TCRdb's copy holds only in-frame clones and misses some; the assay was immunoSEQ multiplex PCR. The profile shows approximately 150,000 clones, around 85% of them singletons. The CDR3 loop spans 14 amino acids. Germline V gene data show CDR1 as SGHNT and CDR2 as YENEEA. The ends were cut back, 1 base at V and 5 bases at J, with 6 bases in the middle. This specimen was peripheral blood, taken 28 days after the second AZD1222 dose. The chain links TRBV11-3 to TRBJ1-6; the D gene is possibly TRBD1 (5 bases). The receptor was derived from an adult who received the AZD1222 COVID-19 vaccine. In nucleotides, the CDR3 is TGTGCCAGCAGCTTAGGGGGCCATAATTCACCCCTCCACTTT. This codes for CASSLGGHNSPLHF.